These 20 T cell receptor beta chains originate from one sample sequenced in a study of T cell responses to AZD1222 COVID-19 vaccine. The table came from immunoSEQ multiplex PCR; TCRdb's copy has only in-frame clones and leaves some out. The sample includes about 120,000 clones, over 75% of them seen just once. The sample here was peripheral blood, taken on day 0 of AZD1222 vaccination. The receptors originated from an adult in good health.

The chain links TRBV19 to TRBJ1-4; D is unclear. The CDR3 has 15 amino acids. Per the germline V gene, CDR1 is LNHDA and CDR2 is SQIVND (reference sequence). V dropped 3 bases and J dropped 5 bases, with 13 bases sitting between them. CDR3 sequence reads: CASSILTAANEKLFF. CDR3 DNA sequence: TGTGCCAGTAGTATCCTGACGGCAGCAAATGAAAAACTGTTTTTT.

V gene TRBV10-3 combines with J gene TRBJ2-7; 9 positions agree with TRBD1. The V and J ends lost 10 bases and 2 bases, in that order; junction bases with no gene match: 6. The CDR3 covers 13 residues. Germline V gives CDR1 ENHRY, CDR2 SYGVKD. The CDR3, as DNA: TGTGCCACCGGGACAGGGCAAGCCTACGAGCAGTACTTC. Protein: CATGTGQAYEQYF.

The J gene is TRBJ2-6, the V gene TRBV11-2; D gene unclear. The ends were cut back, 3 bases at V and 4 bases at J, with 7 bases in the middle. This CDR3 spans 14 amino acids. Germline CDR1 reads SGHAT; CDR2 reads FQNNGV. This CDR3 is CASSFLQGANVLTF. As DNA, the CDR3 is TGTGCCAGCAGCTTCCTTCAGGGGGCCAACGTCCTGACTTTC.

The chain employs TRBV5-1 and TRBJ1-1, with TRBD1 as a possible D gene (6 bases). This CDR3 comprises 13 residues. Germline loops: CDR1 SGHRS, CDR2 YFSETQ. The V end was cut by 0 bases, the J end by 7 bases, with 10 bases between. CDR3 residues: CASSLAGVGEAFF. The CDR3 DNA follows: TGCGCCAGCAGCTTGGCAGGGGTCGGTGAAGCTTTCTTT.

The chain links TRBV11-1 to TRBJ2-1; no reliable D call. There are 14 residues in the CDR3. The germline V gene has CDR1 SGHAT and CDR2 FQDESV (reference sequence). Trimming took 5 bases from V and 1 from J, leaving 9 bases between them. The DNA for the CDR3 is TGTGCCAGCAGCCCCTCCCCATCCTACAATGAGCAGTTCTTC. This translates into CASSPSPSYNEQFF.

The chain is built from TRBV3-1 (or the pseudogene TRBV3-2) and TRBJ1-3; 7 nucleotides agree with TRBD1. The trim removed 4 bases at V and 4 bases at J, leaving 7 bases unmatched. Germline CDR1 is LGHDT and CDR2 is YNNKEL (reference sequence). This CDR3 is built from 15 residues. The CDR3 nucleotides are TGTGCCAGCAGCCCTTTCTCAGGGGGGGGAAACACCATATATTTT. It is translated as CASSPFSGGGNTIYF.

The chain recombines TRBV15 with TRBJ1-3, with a possible D match to TRBD1 (5 bases). Trimming removed 6 bases from V and 9 bases from J, with 12 bases in between. The CDR3 consists of 12 residues. Germline CDR1 is LNHNV and CDR2 is YYDKDF (reference sequence). CDR3 loop: CATRGRGGTIYF. The CDR3 DNA is TGTGCCACCAGAGGACGGGGCGGCACCATATATTTT.

The chain uses TRBV2 and TRBJ1-1; no firm D call. Looked up from germline, CDR1 is SNHLY and CDR2 is FYNNEI. V lost 7 bases to trimming and J lost 1 base, with 10 bases between them. The CDR3 length is 13 residues. The DNA of the CDR3 is TGTGCCAGCACTCGGCAAGGGAACACTGAAGCTTTCTTT. It translates to CASTRQGNTEAFF. Filled out from reference TRBV2 and TRBJ1-1, the complete variable domain reads EPEVTQTPSHQVTQMGQEVILRCVPISNHLYFYWYRQILGQKVEFLVSFYNNEISEKSEIFDDQFSVERPDGSNFTLKIRSTKLEDSAMYFCASTRQGNTEAFFGQGTRLTVV.

This clone was recorded a few times. The V and J genes are TRBV4-1 and TRBJ1-6, with D perhaps TRBD1 (6 bases). The germline V and J ends were trimmed by 0 bases and 6 bases, with 18 bases remaining between them. Germline CDR1 MGHRA, CDR2 YSYEKL. The CDR3 consists of 18 residues. CDR3 DNA: TGCGCCAGCAGCCAAGAAGGCACAGGGCCCGCGAGTAATTCACCCCTCCACTTT. Its protein product is CASSQEGTGPASNSPLHF.

V is TRBV19 and J is TRBJ2-5, with D hard to call. CDR1 is LNHDA and CDR2 is SQIVND in the germline V gene (reference sequence). The CDR3 length is 14 residues. V shed 3 bases and J shed 1 base, with 9 bases lying between them. The CDR3 here is CASSISTVQETQYF. The CDR3 DNA sequence: TGTGCCAGTAGTATTAGTACAGTCCAAGAGACCCAGTACTTC.

This chain links TRBV25-1 with TRBJ1-5; a possible D gene is TRBD1 (6 bases). This CDR3 is 15 amino acids long. Trimming shortened V by 4 bases and J by 3 bases, and 13 bases separated the two germline ends. Germline values: CDR1 MGHDK, CDR2 SYGVNS. This chain's CDR3 is CASSAWTDDNQPQHF. The CDR3 DNA reads as TGTGCCAGCAGTGCCTGGACAGACGACAATCAGCCCCAGCATTTT.

This chain links TRBV2 with TRBJ1-1; 7 nucleotides align to TRBD1. CDR3 size: 14 residues. Germline CDR1 SNHLY, CDR2 FYNNEI. The V segment lost 6 bases and the J segment 5 bases; nucleotides outside the gene matches: 9. The CDR3 reads CASSGTGVGTEAFF. CDR3 bases: TGTGCCAGCAGCGGTACAGGGGTGGGGACTGAAGCTTTCTTT.

This chain links TRBV5-1 with TRBJ1-1, with D uncertain. There are 14 residues in the CDR3. Trimming took off 4 bases at V and 1 base at J, with 11 bases between the two ends. Germline CDR1 SGHRS, CDR2 YFSETQ. CDR3 DNA sequence: TGCGCCAGCAGCCGGTCGGACGGGAACACTGAAGCTTTCTTT. Its translation is CASSRSDGNTEAFF. The whole variable domain, remainder taken from reference TRBV5-1 and TRBJ1-1, is KAGVTQTPRYLIKTRGQQVTLSCSPISGHRSVSWYQQTPGQGLQFLFEYFSETQRNKGNFPGRFSGRQFSNSRSEMNVSTLELGDSALYLCASSRSDGNTEAFFGQGTRLTVV.

This clone was seen more than once but under ten times. The chain is built from TRBV7-6 and TRBJ2-3, with 10 bases aligning to TRBD1. This CDR3 spans 16 amino acids. Per the germline V gene, CDR1 is SGHVS and CDR2 is FNYEAQ. The trim removed 1 base at V and 0 bases at J, leaving 1 base unmatched. Here the CDR3 DNA reads TGTGCCAGCAGCTTAGGGGGACAGGGGAGCACAGATACGCAGTATTTT. It encodes CASSLGGQGSTDTQYF.

The chain uses TRBV28 and TRBJ2-3; no reliable D call. The germline V and J ends were trimmed by 1 base and 0 bases, with 5 bases remaining between them. The CDR3 spans 14 residues. Germline V gene sequence: CDR1 MDHEN, CDR2 SYDVKM. The CDR3 is CASSLLGSTDTQYF. The CDR3 DNA reads as TGTGCCAGCAGTTTATTAGGTAGCACAGATACGCAGTATTTT. Full variable domain (rest looked up from reference TRBV28 and TRBJ2-3): DVKVTQSSRYLVKRTGEKVFLECVQDMDHENMFWYRQDPGLGLRLIYFSYDVKMKEKGDIPEGYSVSREKKERFSLILESASTNQTSMYLCASSLLGSTDTQYFGPGTRLTVL.

CDR3: CASSLNENTEAFF. CDR3 DNA: TGCGCCAGCAGCTTGAACGAGAACACTGAAGCTTTCTTT. The chain couples TRBV5-1 to TRBJ1-1; D is undetermined. Germline lookup yields CDR1 SGHRS and CDR2 YFSETQ. This CDR3 is 13 amino acids long. V was shortened by 1 base and J by 1 base, with 5 bases between the two germline ends. Looking up the rest from reference TRBV5-1 and TRBJ1-1 gives the full variable domain: KAGVTQTPRYLIKTRGQQVTLSCSPISGHRSVSWYQQTPGQGLQFLFEYFSETQRNKGNFPGRFSGRQFSNSRSEMNVSTLELGDSALYLCASSLNENTEAFFGQGTRLTVV.

V usage is TRBV5-4 and J usage is TRBJ1-1, with 7 bases fitting TRBD1. The ends lost 4 bases at V and 0 bases at J; junction bases unmatched: 9. The CDR3 has 16 amino acids. From germline, CDR1 is SGHNT and CDR2 YYREEE (reference sequence). CDR3 sequence (DNA): TGTGCCAGCAGCCCTAGGAGGGGGCCCATGAACACTGAAGCTTTCTTT. Residues: CASSPRRGPMNTEAFF.

The rearrangement joins TRBV7-2 to TRBJ1-6; a weak D match, TRBD1 (5 bases). CDR1 and CDR2 from the germline V gene are SGHTA and FQGNSA. There are 15 residues in the CDR3. Trimming pared 0 bases from V and 7 bases from J, leaving 10 bases between. The CDR3 protein is CASSLAGAQNSPLHF. DNA for the CDR3: TGTGCCAGCAGCTTAGCAGGGGCTCAGAATTCACCCCTCCACTTT. The full variable domain, in which reference TRBV7-2 and TRBJ1-6 provide the parts outside the CDR3, is GAGVSQSPSNKVTEKGKDVELRCDPISGHTALYWYRQSLGQGLEFLIYFQGNSAPDKSGLPSDRFSAERTGGSVSTLTIQRTQQEDSAVYLCASSLAGAQNSPLHFGNGTRLTVT.

This chain joins TRBV27 and TRBJ1-5; a possible D gene is TRBD1 (5 bases). The V end was cut by 5 bases, the J end by 4 bases, with 12 bases between. Germline V lookup: CDR1 MNHEY, CDR2 SMNVEV (reference sequence). The CDR3 is 14 amino acids. Written as DNA, the CDR3 is TGTGCCAGCAGTCCGGGGACCGTTAATCAGCCCCAGCATTTT. Encoded protein: CASSPGTVNQPQHF.

This clone was detected once. Other nucleotide sequences from this sample produce the same CDR3. CDR3 region: CASSLRADTQYF. Here the CDR3 DNA reads TGTGCCAGCAGCTTGCGAGCAGATACGCAGTATTTT. The chain uses TRBV5-8 and TRBJ2-3; D unresolved. The CDR3 is 12 residues long. Trimming took off 1 base at V and 4 bases at J, with 4 bases between the two ends. Per germline, CDR1 SGHTS and CDR2 YDEGEE.